The source of this T cell receptor (beta chain) is a study of T cell responses to AZD1222 COVID-19 vaccine. As concerns this clone: Antigen specificity is unknown.

Study outcomes and limitations: Donors skewed white British and female; clonal diversity was possibly underestimated.

Produced via immunoSEQ multiplex PCR; TCRdb's table is partial and in-frame only. The sample yields about 180,000 clones, 70% to 90% seen once. V lost 2 bases to trimming and J lost 6 bases, with 5 bases between them. The CDR3 has 12 amino acids. Germline assignment: CDR1 SGHTA and CDR2 FQGNSA. The rearrangement joins TRBV7-2 to TRBJ2-4; D remains unclear. The TCR comes from an adult who received the AZD1222 COVID-19 vaccine. The sequences come from peripheral blood, collected 28 days after the second AZD1222 dose. The DNA of the CDR3 is TGTGCCAGCAGCTTATCCCCAAACATTCAGTACTTC. Residues: CASSLSPNIQYF. Full variable domain (outside the CDR3, taken from reference TRBV7-2 and TRBJ2-4): GAGVSQSPSNKVTEKGKDVELRCDPISGHTALYWYRQSLGQGLEFLIYFQGNSAPDKSGLPSDRFSAERTGGSVSTLTIQRTQQEDSAVYLCASSLSPNIQYFGAGTRLSVL.